This section outlines one T cell receptor beta chain sequence together with its context. These data originate in a study of blood T cell repertoires in COVID-19. Study in general: Spain, Italy and the United States supplied samples that represented acute and convalescent COVID-19.

As handled by the study authors: Reference gene primer amplification gave estimated nucleated cell counts. Here immunoSEQ multiplex PCR was the method, and the copy in TCRdb shows in-frame clones only, minus some. V, J and clone size reflect that table, while D and trimming were determined from the DNA. The sample has 86,000 or so clones; about nine tenths are singletons. The CDR3 covers 15 residues. V shed 8 bases and J shed 1 base, with 17 bases lying between them. Germline V gene data show CDR1 as MNHNY and CDR2 as SVGAGI (reference sequence). The sample comprised peripheral blood. The TCR originated in a woman in her 50s in a cohort sampled during active COVID-19. The chain carries TRBV6-6 and TRBJ1-1; possibly TRBD1 for D (5 bases). The CDR3 is CASGRGGTQNTEAFF. As DNA, the CDR3 is TGTGCCAGCGGTCGCGGGGGGACCCAGAACACTGAAGCTTTCTTT.